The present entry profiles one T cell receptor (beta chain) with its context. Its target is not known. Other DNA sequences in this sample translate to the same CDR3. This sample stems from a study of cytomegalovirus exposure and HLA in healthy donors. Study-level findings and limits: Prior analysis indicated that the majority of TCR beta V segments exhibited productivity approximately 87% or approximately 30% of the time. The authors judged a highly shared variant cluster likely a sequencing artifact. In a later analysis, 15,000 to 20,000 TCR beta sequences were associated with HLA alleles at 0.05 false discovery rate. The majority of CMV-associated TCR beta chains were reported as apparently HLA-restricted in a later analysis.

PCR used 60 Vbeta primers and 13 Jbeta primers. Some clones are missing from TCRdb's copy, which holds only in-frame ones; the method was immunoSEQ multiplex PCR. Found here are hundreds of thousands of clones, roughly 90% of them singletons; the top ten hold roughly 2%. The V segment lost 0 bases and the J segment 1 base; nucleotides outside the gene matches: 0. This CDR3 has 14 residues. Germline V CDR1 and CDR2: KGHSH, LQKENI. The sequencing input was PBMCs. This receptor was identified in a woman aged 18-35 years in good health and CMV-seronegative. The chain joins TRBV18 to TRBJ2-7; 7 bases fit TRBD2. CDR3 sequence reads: CASSPPSGSYEQYF. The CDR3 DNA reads TGTGCCAGCTCACCACCTAGCGGGTCCTACGAGCAGTACTTC.